This TCR beta chain is drawn from a study of CD8 T cell repertoires and HIV-1 epitope variants. Repertoires were generated with immunoSEQ multiplex PCR, while TCRdb's copy carries only in-frame clones and drops some. The top ten hold roughly 24% of the sample, which has over 90,000 clones, over 70% seen once. The germline V and J ends were trimmed by 3 bases and 0 bases, with 6 bases remaining between them. Germline CDR1 reads MNHEY; CDR2 reads SMNVEV (reference sequence). There are 13 residues in the CDR3. This receptor was taken from a male donor with HIV. The specimen sequenced was uncultured baseline CD8+ T cells from peripheral blood mononuclear cells (PBMCs). V is TRBV27 and J is TRBJ2-7, with unresolved D. CDR3 protein: CASSLSASYEQYF. CDR3 DNA: TGTGCCAGCAGTTTGTCAGCCTCCTACGAGCAGTACTTC.